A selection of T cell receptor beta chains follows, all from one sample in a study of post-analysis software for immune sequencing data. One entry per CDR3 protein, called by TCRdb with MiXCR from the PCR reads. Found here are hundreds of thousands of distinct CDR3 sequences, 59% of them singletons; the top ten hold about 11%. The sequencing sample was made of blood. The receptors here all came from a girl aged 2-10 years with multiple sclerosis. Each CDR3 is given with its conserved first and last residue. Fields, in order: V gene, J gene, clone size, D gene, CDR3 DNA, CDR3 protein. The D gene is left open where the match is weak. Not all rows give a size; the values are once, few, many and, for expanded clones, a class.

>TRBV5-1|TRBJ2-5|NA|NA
TGCGCCAGCAGCTTCGGACCAACTTCAAAGGAGACCCAGTACTTC
CASSFGPTSKETQYF
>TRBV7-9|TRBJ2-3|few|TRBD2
TGTGCCAGCAGAAGGCGGGAGCCCACAGATACGCAGTATTTT
CASRRREPTDTQYF
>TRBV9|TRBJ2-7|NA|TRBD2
TGTGCCAGCAGCGGCCCTCTAGCGGGAGGGCCCCACGAGCAGTACTTC
CASSGPLAGGPHEQYF
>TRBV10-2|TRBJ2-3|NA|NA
TGCGCCAGCAGTGGGAACGGGGGCAGCACAGATACGCAGTATTTT
CASSGNGGSTDTQYF
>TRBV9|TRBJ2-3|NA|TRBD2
TGTGCCAGCAGCCCCAGGACTAGCGGGTTCACAGATACGCAGTATTTT
CASSPRTSGFTDTQYF
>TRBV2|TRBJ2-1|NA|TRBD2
TGTGCCAGCAGTAGGACTAGCAGGAGCTCCTACAATGAGCAGTTCTTC
CASSRTSRSSYNEQFF
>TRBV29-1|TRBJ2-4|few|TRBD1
TGCAGCGTTGAAGATCCTCTCAGGGGGACAGGGGAAGGGGAGCAGTACTTC
CSVEDPLRGTGEGEQYF
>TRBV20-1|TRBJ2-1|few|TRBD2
TGCAGTGCAGCCGGGACTAGCTTTTATGAGCAGTTCTTC
CSAAGTSFYEQFF
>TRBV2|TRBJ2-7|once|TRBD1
TGTGCCAGCAGGACAGACAGGGGGCATGAGCAGTACTTC
CASRTDRGHEQYF
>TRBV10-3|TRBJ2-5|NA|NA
TGTGCCATCAGGCCCGATTACCAAGAGACCCAGTACTTC
CAIRPDYQETQYF
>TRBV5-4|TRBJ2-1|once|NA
TGTGCCAGCAGCTTGGAGACAGCGGCCCCCTACAATGAGCAGTTCTTC
CASSLETAAPYNEQFF
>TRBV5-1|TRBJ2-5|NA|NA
TGCGCCAGCAGGTATGAGGGAGAGACCCAGTACTTC
CASRYEGETQYF
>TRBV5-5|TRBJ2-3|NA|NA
TGTGCCAGCAGCTTATATAGGGGGGCGGCTAGCACAGATACGCAGTATTTT
CASSLYRGAASTDTQYF
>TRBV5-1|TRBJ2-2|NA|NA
TGCGCCAGCAGCTTGAGGGGCCCCACCGGGGAGCTGTTTTTT
CASSLRGPTGELFF
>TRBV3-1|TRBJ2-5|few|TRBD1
TGTGCCAGCAGCCGACAGGGGAAGACCCAGTACTTC
CASSRQGKTQYF
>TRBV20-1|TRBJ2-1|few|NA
TGCAGTGCTAGCGAAACTGAGCAGTTCTTC
CSASETEQFF
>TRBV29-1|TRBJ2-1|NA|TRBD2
TGCAGCGCAGCTACTGGCGGGAGTGGCAATGAGCAGTTCTTC
CSAATGGSGNEQFF
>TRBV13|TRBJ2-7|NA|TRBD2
TGTGCCAGCAGCGTCGGGAGGGCCTACGAGCAGTACTTC
CASSVGRAYEQYF
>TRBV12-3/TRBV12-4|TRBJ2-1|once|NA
TGTGCCAGCAGTCTCTCGGCGGACTACAATGAGCAGTTCTTC
CASSLSADYNEQFF
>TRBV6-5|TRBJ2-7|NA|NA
TGTGCCTGCAGTCCCACAGTGGGAGACGAGCAGTACTTC
CACSPTVGDEQYF
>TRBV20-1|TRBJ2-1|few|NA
TGCAGTGCTAGAGATAGGCATGTCTATGAGCAGTTCTTC
CSARDRHVYEQFF
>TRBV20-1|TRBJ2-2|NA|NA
TGCAGTGCTAGAGATCTGGGGGAGACCACCGGGGAGCTGTTTTTT
CSARDLGETTGELFF
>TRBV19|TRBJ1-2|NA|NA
TGTGCCAGTAGTATTTTGGGGGCGCAGGGCTACACCTTC
CASSILGAQGYTF
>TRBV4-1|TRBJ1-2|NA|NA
TGCGCCAGCAGCCAAGAACGTGCAGGGAGTTTAAACTATGGCTACACCTTC
CASSQERAGSLNYGYTF
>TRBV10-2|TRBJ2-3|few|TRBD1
TGCGCCAGCGCCTCGGACAGGGTGAGGGGAGATACGCAGTATTTT
CASASDRVRGDTQYF
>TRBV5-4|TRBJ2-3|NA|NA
TGTGCCAGCAGCTTGGAGATCTGGTCTACGGATACGCAGTATTTT
CASSLEIWSTDTQYF
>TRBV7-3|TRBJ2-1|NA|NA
TGTGCCAGCAGCTTATTTGATGGGCAGCCGTTCTTC
CASSLFDGQPFF
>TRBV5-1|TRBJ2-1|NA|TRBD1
TGCGCCAGCAGCTTGCAACAGGGGGTCGTATCCTACAATGAGCAGTTCTTC
CASSLQQGVVSYNEQFF
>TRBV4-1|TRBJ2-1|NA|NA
TGCGCCAGCAGCCTGCTAGAGGAGCAGTTCTTC
CASSLLEEQFF
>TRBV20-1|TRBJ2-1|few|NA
TGCAGTGCTAGAGATCGAGTAACCGTTCATCTATACAATGAGCAGTTCTTC
CSARDRVTVHLYNEQFF
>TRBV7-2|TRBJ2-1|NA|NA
TGTGCCAGCAGCTACCCCCCGCAGGGGCGATACAATGAGCAGTTCTTC
CASSYPPQGRYNEQFF
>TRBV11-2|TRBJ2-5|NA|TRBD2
TGTGCCAGCAGCAATCGGGGTGTGGGAGGGGAGACCCAGTACTTC
CASSNRGVGGETQYF
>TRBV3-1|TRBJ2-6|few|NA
TGTGCCAGCAGCCAAGAAAACTCTGGGGCCAACGTCCTGACTTTC
CASSQENSGANVLTF
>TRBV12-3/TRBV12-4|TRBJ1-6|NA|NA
TGTGCCAGCAGTAGAAACAGTTATTCACCCCTCCACTTT
CASSRNSYSPLHF
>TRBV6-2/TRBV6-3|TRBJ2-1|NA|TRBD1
TGTGCCAGCAAGGGACAGGGGGGGAATGAGCAGTTCTTC
CASKGQGGNEQFF
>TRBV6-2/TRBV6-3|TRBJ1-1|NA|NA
TGTGCCAGCAGTTACGGTGGCGTACGAGCTTTCTTT
CASSYGGVRAFF
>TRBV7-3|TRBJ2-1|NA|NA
TGTGCCAGCAGCCAGGCCAATTCCTGGGGTGAGCAGTTCTTC
CASSQANSWGEQFF
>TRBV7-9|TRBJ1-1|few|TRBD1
TGTGCCAGCAGCTTATGGGACAGGGGTGAAGCTTTCTTT
CASSLWDRGEAFF
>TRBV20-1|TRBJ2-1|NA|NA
TGCAGTGCTAGAGGAGGGGACACCTACAATGAGCAGTTCTTC
CSARGGDTYNEQFF
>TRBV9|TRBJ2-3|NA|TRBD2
TGTGCCAGCAGCGGTTTAGCGGGAGTAGCAGATACGCAGTATTTT
CASSGLAGVADTQYF
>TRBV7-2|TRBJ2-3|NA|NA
TGTGCCAGTCCTCACCCGGGGGCAACAGATACGCAGTATTTT
CASPHPGATDTQYF
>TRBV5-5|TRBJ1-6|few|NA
TGTGCCAGCAGAATCCGGGACACCTGGAATTCACCCCTCCACTTT
CASRIRDTWNSPLHF
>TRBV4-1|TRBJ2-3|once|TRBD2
TGCGCCAGCAGCCGACTAGCGGAAGATACGCAGTATTTT
CASSRLAEDTQYF
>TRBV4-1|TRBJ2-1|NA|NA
TGCGCCAGCAGCCAAGAAGTAGCGGACAACTACAATGAGCAGGTCTTC
CASSQEVADNYNEQVF
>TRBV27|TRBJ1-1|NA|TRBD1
TGTGCCAGCTGGGGACAGGGAGTTACTGAAGCTTTCTTT
CASWGQGVTEAFF